Listed below are T cell receptor beta chains from one sample, sequenced in a study of quantifying T cell responses using KT2 cells. Each CDR3 protein is one row after TCRdb ran MiXCR on the UMI-ligation and nested PCR reads. Of just under 50,000 distinct CDR3 sequences in the sample, around a tenth were seen once. The sequenced sample was PBMCs spiked with cells of the T cell clone KT2. These receptors originate from a human donor. Each CDR3 is given without its conserved first and last residue. The D gene is left open where the match is weak.

j_call	v_call	d_call	cdr3_aa
TRBJ2-5	TRBV30	TRBD1	AWSSPTGGVGETQY
TRBJ2-1	TRBV7-8	NA	ASSFLGGMEQF
TRBJ2-1	TRBV12-3/TRBV12-4	NA	ASSLGGLLGRGEQF
TRBJ2-6	TRBV27	TRBD2	ASSRGGAGANVLT
TRBJ1-1	TRBV14	NA	ASSQDLGHLNTEAF
TRBJ2-5	TRBV7-8	TRBD1	ASSLEGARGETQY
TRBJ2-1	TRBV6-1	NA	ASSVGTPLANEQF
TRBJ1-3	TRBV5-1	NA	ASSGQGAGNTIY
TRBJ2-3	TRBV5-1	TRBD2	ASSVTRTSGTDTQY
TRBJ1-1	TRBV20-1	NA	SARGGRGNTEAF
TRBJ2-7	TRBV6-1	TRBD2	ASSEAGGGAYEQY
TRBJ1-2	TRBV29-1	NA	SVISSNYGYN
TRBJ2-2	TRBV25-1	NA	ASSELGVSQPNTGELF
TRBJ2-7	TRBV20-1	TRBD1	SARTGVDYEQY
TRBJ2-2	TRBV27	TRBD1	ASSPTGYTGELF
TRBJ1-5	TRBV27	TRBD1	ASSLLGTGSVQH
TRBJ2-3	TRBV20-1	NA	SARDMASVTDTQY
TRBJ2-1	TRBV14	TRBD2	ASSPWTSGSVRNEQF
TRBJ2-7	TRBV7-6	TRBD2	ASSRAMGGGRADYEQY
TRBJ1-5	TRBV6-2/TRBV6-3	NA	ASSYSRRQPQH
TRBJ1-4	TRBV6-1	NA	ASSAGGNEKLF
TRBJ2-7	TRBV27	NA	ASSLEGPGEVYEQY
TRBJ1-2	TRBV18	NA	ASSPSNQNYGYT
TRBJ2-7	TRBV28	NA	ASSFAANEQY
TRBJ1-1	TRBV5-1	TRBD1	ASSDGTGENTEAF
TRBJ2-1	TRBV6-2/TRBV6-3	NA	ASRMVGETSSYNEQF
TRBJ2-2	TRBV7-9	NA	ASSLVGSEVAGELF
TRBJ2-2	TRBV6-6	NA	ASYKGFTGELF
TRBJ1-2	TRBV30	NA	AWSIRENYGYT
TRBJ1-2	TRBV6-5	NA	ASSRGGCEVYGYT
TRBJ1-2	TRBV29-1	NA	SVKGAALEGYT
TRBJ1-1	TRBV2	TRBD1	ASSGETGLTEAF
TRBJ2-3	TRBV29-1	TRBD2	SPEGLAPDTQY
TRBJ2-7	TRBV4-2	NA	ASSQNDGMRDEQY
TRBJ2-1	TRBV6-2/TRBV6-3	TRBD1	ASSTYRGLSGQF
TRBJ1-2	TRBV28	NA	ASSLRLTGINYGYT
TRBJ1-1	TRBV2	NA	ASGRGLSPEAF
TRBJ2-3	TRBV27	TRBD2	ASSFLAGVTDTQY
TRBJ2-3	TRBV11-2	NA	ASSQRADTQY
TRBJ2-1	TRBV5-6	NA	ASSWDKGGIYNEQF
TRBJ2-3	TRBV2	NA	ASSVSTIKGADTQY
TRBJ2-3	TRBV5-4	NA	ASGADTQY
TRBJ1-2	TRBV1	NA	TSSPGYT
TRBJ1-5	TRBV20-1	NA	SAEGVANQPQH
TRBJ2-3	TRBV3-1	TRBD2	ASSQVGGVTDTQY
TRBJ2-1	TRBV9	NA	ASSVDGRSYNEQF
TRBJ2-3	TRBV24-1	NA	ATSDRTPTDTQY
TRBJ1-2	TRBV5-1	TRBD1	ASSLGQVLTYDYGYT
TRBJ1-1	TRBV25-1	NA	ASSEGGDGTEAF
TRBJ2-2	TRBV20-1	NA	SARRTRELF
TRBJ2-1	TRBV29-1	NA	SVEDNEQF
TRBJ2-1	TRBV7-6	TRBD2	ASSLNGGSDEQF
TRBJ1-1	TRBV12-3/TRBV12-4	NA	ASTLTAYTEAF